This T cell receptor (beta chain) was found in a study of blood T cell repertoires in COVID-19. As for the study in general: Acute-phase and convalescent COVID-19 samples originated in the United States, Italy and Spain. PBMCs, B-cell-depleted T cells, or T cells provided the cDNA or gDNA that made up the material.

Per the germline V gene, CDR1 is SGHRS and CDR2 is YFSETQ. V gave up 2 bases and J gave up 5 bases; unmatched junction bases: 10. This CDR3 contains 15 residues. Some clones are missing from TCRdb's copy, which holds only in-frame ones; the method was immunoSEQ multiplex PCR. The data contain roughly 160,000 clones, approximately 77% of them seen just once; the ten biggest clones take up around 18%. V and J are TRBV5-1 and TRBJ2-7; 7 positions match TRBD2. Specimen: PBMCs or T cells enriched from blood (not recorded which). This TCR was sampled from a man aged 60 to 69 who had recovered from COVID-19. CDR3 loop: CASSLLGRGDNEQYF. In DNA form, the CDR3 reads TGCGCCAGCAGCTTACTAGGGAGGGGTGACAACGAGCAGTACTTC.